The 3 T cell receptor beta chains listed next were all sequenced from one sample in a study of blood T cell repertoires in COVID-19. Repertoires were generated with immunoSEQ multiplex PCR, while TCRdb's copy carries only in-frame clones and drops some. The sample records 95,000 to 150,000 clones, over 80% being singletons. The sequencing input was PBMCs or T cells enriched from blood (not recorded which). These receptors were collected from a woman in her 30s who had recovered from COVID-19.

The chain carries TRBV2 and TRBJ2-3; TRBD2 agrees at 12 bases. V trimming: 6 bases; J trimming: 4 bases; junction bases outside the gene matches: 23. The CDR3 is 21 residues long. The germline gives CDR1 SNHLY, CDR2 FYNNEI. CDR3 sequence: CASSGAAWPTSGSFVPDTQYF. The CDR3, as DNA: TGTGCCAGCAGCGGGGCAGCCTGGCCGACTAGCGGGAGTTTTGTCCCAGATACGCAGTATTTT.

The chain recombines TRBV7-9 with TRBJ2-3, with a weak D call TRBD2 (5 bases). CDR1 is SEHNR, CDR2 FQNEAQ, per germline (reference sequence). V dropped 5 bases and J dropped 6 bases, with 15 bases sitting between them. The CDR3 is 14 amino acids. The CDR3 nucleotides are TGTGCCAGCAGCCTTAGCGCTGTCTTGGATACGCAGTATTTT. Translation: CASSLSAVLDTQYF.

This clone was counted a single time. The rearrangement joins TRBV19 to TRBJ1-4, with TRBD1 matching over 7 bases. The V gene end was trimmed by 1 base and the J gene end by 7 bases; junction bases not matched to a gene: 6. The V gene's germline CDR1 is LNHDA and CDR2 SQIVND (reference sequence). The CDR3 spans 15 residues. CDR3 loop: CASSIGNRGTEKLFF. The CDR3 region has the DNA TGTGCCAGTAGTATAGGGAACAGGGGCACTGAAAAACTGTTTTTT.